This T cell receptor beta chain was identified during a study of CD4 and CD8 cells across lung adenocarcinoma regions. This clonotype is termed large. The CDR3 is 16 amino acids. J lost 5 bases, V lost 3 bases, and 7 bases had no gene match. The germline V gene encodes CDR1 MNHEY and CDR2 SVGAGI. MiXCR, applied by TCRdb to the PCR reads, yields one record per CDR3 protein. The table records under 25,000 distinct CDR3 sequences, about 50% of them present only once. The patients had localized lung adenocarcinoma, a non-small cell subtype. The chain couples TRBV6-5 to TRBJ2-2; TRBD2 agrees at 9 bases. This receptor was obtained from a male donor with lung adenocarcinoma. The CD4 and CD8 labels of this study may be unreliable. Sequenced sample: CD4+ T cells from the center of a lung tumor. The CDR3 reads CASSYQLAGFTGELFF. In nucleotides, the CDR3 is TGTGCCAGCAGTTATCAGCTAGCGGGATTTACCGGGGAGCTGTTTTTT.